This T cell receptor (beta chain) stems from a study of radiotherapy plus CTLA-4 blockade in lung cancer. General study results and limits: Best predicting response, reportedly, were early blood T cell clone dynamics, with interferon-beta. In blood, tumor-derived TCR clones expanded after radiotherapy plus ipilimumab.

Regarding this clone: The antigen is unknown.

Clones were sequenced by immunoSEQ multiplex PCR, and TCRdb holds only the in-frame ones, with some missing. This sample yields about 59,000 clones, of which 72% are seen a single time; around 8% belongs to the top ten. Each patient with chemo-refractory metastatic non-small-cell lung cancer was treated with focal radiation plus CTLA-4 blockade using ipilimumab. The TCR was taken from a human donor with non-small cell lung cancer whose response to radiotherapy plus ipilimumab could not be evaluated. The sample was peripheral blood, taken from a patient treated with radiotherapy plus ipilimumab.

The CDR3 reads CATRTSGRANGELFF. CDR3 nucleotide sequence: TGTGCCACCCGGACTAGCGGGAGGGCTAACGGGGAGCTGTTTTTT. The V gene is TRBV6-5, the J gene TRBJ2-2, with 15 positions matching TRBD2. Trimming at V came to 10 bases and at J to 7 bases, leaving 7 bases not matched to a gene. This CDR3 has 15 residues. Germline V CDR1 and CDR2: MNHEY, SVGAGI.